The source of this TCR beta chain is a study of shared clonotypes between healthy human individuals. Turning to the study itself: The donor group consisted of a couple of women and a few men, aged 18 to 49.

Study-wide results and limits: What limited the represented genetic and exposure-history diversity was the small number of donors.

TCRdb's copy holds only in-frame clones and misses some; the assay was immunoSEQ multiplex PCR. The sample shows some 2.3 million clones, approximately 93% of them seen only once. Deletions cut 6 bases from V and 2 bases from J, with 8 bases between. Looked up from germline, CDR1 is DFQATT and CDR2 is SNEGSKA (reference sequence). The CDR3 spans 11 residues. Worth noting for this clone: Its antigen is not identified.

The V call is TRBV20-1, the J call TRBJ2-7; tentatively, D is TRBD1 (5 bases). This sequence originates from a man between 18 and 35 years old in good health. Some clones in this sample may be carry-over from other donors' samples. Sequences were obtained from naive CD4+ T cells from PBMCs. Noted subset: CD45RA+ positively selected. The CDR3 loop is CSAEGAYEQYF. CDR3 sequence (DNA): TGCAGTGCCGAAGGGGCCTACGAGCAGTACTTC.